What follows are 9 T cell receptor beta chains derived from one specimen sequenced in a study of blood T cell repertoires in COVID-19. Clones were sequenced by immunoSEQ multiplex PCR, and TCRdb holds only the in-frame ones, with some missing. This sample has 99,000 or so clones, with roughly 76% found just once. The sequencing sample was made of peripheral blood. These receptors were taken from a woman in her 70s with acute or convalescent COVID-19.

The V call is TRBV4-3, the J call TRBJ1-3; D might be TRBD1 (6 bases). Trimming pared 5 bases from V and 1 base from J, leaving 18 bases between. Germline CDR1 is LGHNA and CDR2 is YSLEER. The CDR3 sequence is 17 residues long. CDR3 sequence: CASSSRADSLSGNTIYF. For the CDR3, the DNA is TGCGCCAGCAGCTCAAGGGCGGACAGTCTATCTGGAAACACCATATATTTT.

V gene TRBV6-4 combines with J gene TRBJ2-1; TRBD2 might be the D (7 bases). The CDR3 is 15 residues long. Looked up from germline, CDR1 is MRHNA and CDR2 is SNTAGT. Between the trimmed V and J ends, which lost 5 bases and 6 bases, there was a span of 17 bases. For the CDR3, the DNA is TGTGCCAGCAGTCGGGGGGCACCACCTCTCAATGAGCAGTTCTTC. Its translation is CASSRGAPPLNEQFF.

The chain is built from TRBV19 and TRBJ1-1; D remains unclear. CDR3 size: 13 residues. V was clipped by 5 bases and J by 2 bases, with 9 bases between them. Germline V lookup: CDR1 LNHDA, CDR2 SQIVND (reference sequence). The CDR3, as DNA: TGTGCCAGTAGTTCACAGCTTAACACTGAAGCTTTCTTT. Encoded protein: CASSSQLNTEAFF.

This chain joins TRBV28 and TRBJ2-3, with 10 bases matching TRBD2. With 5 bases clipped from V and 0 bases from J, the junction kept 8 bases outside the gene matches. The CDR3 is 17 residues long. Germline CDR1 and CDR2: MDHEN and SYDVKM. The CDR3 DNA reads TGTGCCAGCAGTCCCCCCGGACTAGCGGTTAGCACAGATACGCAGTATTTT. Translation: CASSPPGLAVSTDTQYF. The full variable domain, completed using reference TRBV28 and TRBJ2-3, is DVKVTQSSRYLVKRTGEKVFLECVQDMDHENMFWYRQDPGLGLRLIYFSYDVKMKEKGDIPEGYSVSREKKERFSLILESASTNQTSMYLCASSPPGLAVSTDTQYFGPGTRLTVL.

V and J are TRBV29-1 and TRBJ2-3; 8 bases match TRBD1. This CDR3 comprises 14 residues. V lost 5 bases to trimming and J lost 2 bases; unmatched junction nucleotides: 6. Germline CDR1 and CDR2: SQVTM and ANQGSEA. CDR3 DNA sequence: TGCAGCGTTAATGACAGGGGAGTCACAGATACGCAGTATTTT. This codes for CSVNDRGVTDTQYF.

The chain joins TRBV30 to TRBJ1-2, with 9 bases identical to TRBD1. With 4 bases clipped from V and 5 bases from J, the junction kept 8 bases outside the gene matches. This CDR3 spans 14 amino acids. The germline V gene encodes CDR1 GTSNPN and CDR2 SVGIG (reference sequence). The CDR3 DNA sequence: TGTGCCTGGACCTTGGACAGGGGAACTTATGGCTACACCTTC. Translation gives CAWTLDRGTYGYTF. The variable domain in full, completed from reference TRBV30 and TRBJ1-2, reads SQTIHQWPATLVQPVGSPLSLECTVEGTSNPNLYWYRQAAGRGLQLLFYSVGIGQISSEVPQNLSASRPQDRQFILSSKKLLLSDSGFYLCAWTLDRGTYGYTFGSGTRLTVV.

The chain employs TRBV5-1 and TRBJ2-3; TRBD1 might be the D (5 bases). Germline V gene data show CDR1 as SGHRS and CDR2 as YFSETQ. V was trimmed by 6 bases and J by 2 bases, leaving 10 bases between them. This CDR3 has 13 residues. The CDR3 protein is CASIRENTDTQYF. The CDR3 coding sequence is TGCGCCAGCATCAGGGAAAACACAGATACGCAGTATTTT.

The V call is TRBV11-2, the J call TRBJ1-3, with D possibly TRBD1 on 6 matching bases. Germline CDR1 SGHAT, CDR2 FQNNGV. V shed 5 bases and J shed 4 bases, with 12 bases lying between them. The CDR3 extends over 14 amino acids. In DNA, the CDR3 is TGTGCCAGCAGCCAGACAGGTCCCGGAAACACCATATATTTT. Translation gives CASSQTGPGNTIYF.

The CDR3: CASSPLAGGPQETQYF. DNA for the CDR3: TGTGCCAGCAGTCCGTTAGCGGGAGGACCCCAAGAGACCCAGTACTTC. V and J are TRBV28 and TRBJ2-5; 10 bases agree with TRBD2. CDR3 length: 16 amino acids. Trimming cost V 5 bases and J 1 base; bases outside gene matches: 7. CDR1 and CDR2 (germline): MDHEN, SYDVKM.